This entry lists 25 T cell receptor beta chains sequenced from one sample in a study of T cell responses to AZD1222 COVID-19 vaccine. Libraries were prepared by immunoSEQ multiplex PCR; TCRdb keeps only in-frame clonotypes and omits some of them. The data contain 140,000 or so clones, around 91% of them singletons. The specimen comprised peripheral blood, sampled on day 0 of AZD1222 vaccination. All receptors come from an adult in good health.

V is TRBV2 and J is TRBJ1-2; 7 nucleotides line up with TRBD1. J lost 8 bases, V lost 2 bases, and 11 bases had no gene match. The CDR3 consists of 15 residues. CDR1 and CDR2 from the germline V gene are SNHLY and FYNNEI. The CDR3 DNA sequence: TGTGCCAGCAGTGAAAGTGAGGGGGCCTTGCGCGGCTACACCTTC. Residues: CASSESEGALRGYTF.

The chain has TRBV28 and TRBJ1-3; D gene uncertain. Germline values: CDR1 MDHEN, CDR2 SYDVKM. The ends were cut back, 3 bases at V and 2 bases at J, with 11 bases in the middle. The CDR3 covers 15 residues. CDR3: CASSLRGAPGNTIYF. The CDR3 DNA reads TGTGCCAGCAGTTTGCGGGGAGCCCCTGGAAACACCATATATTTT.

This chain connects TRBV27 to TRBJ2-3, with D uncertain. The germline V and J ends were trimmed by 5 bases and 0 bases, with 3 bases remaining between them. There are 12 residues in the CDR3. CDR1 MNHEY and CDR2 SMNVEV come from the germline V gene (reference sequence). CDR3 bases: TGTGCCAGCAGTATGAGCACAGATACGCAGTATTTT. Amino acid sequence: CASSMSTDTQYF.

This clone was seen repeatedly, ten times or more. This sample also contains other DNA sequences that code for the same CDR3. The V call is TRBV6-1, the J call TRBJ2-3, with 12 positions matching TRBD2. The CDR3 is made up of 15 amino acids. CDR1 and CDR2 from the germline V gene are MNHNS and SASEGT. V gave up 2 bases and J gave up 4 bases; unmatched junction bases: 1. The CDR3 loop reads CASSELAGGPDTQYF. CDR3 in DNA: TGTGCCAGCAGTGAACTAGCGGGGGGGCCAGATACGCAGTATTTT.

In DNA, the CDR3 is TGTGCCAGCAGCCATAAAGAAGGGACACTGAACACCGGGGAGCTGTTTTTT. It translates to CASSHKEGTLNTGELFF. The chain joins TRBV11-2 to TRBJ2-2; a possible D gene is TRBD1 (6 bases). The CDR3 contains 17 residues. Germline CDR1 SGHAT, CDR2 FQNNGV. V gave up 5 bases and J gave up 1 base, with 17 bases separating them.

The CDR3 region has the DNA TGTGCCAGCAGCCCAACTAGATTCCGGACCCAGTACTTC. This sequence encodes CASSPTRFRTQYF. The chain employs TRBV27 and TRBJ2-5, with D possibly matching TRBD2 (5 bases). Trimming took 6 bases from V and 7 from J, leaving 15 bases between them. This CDR3 comprises 13 residues. From germline, CDR1 is MNHEY and CDR2 SMNVEV (reference sequence).

CDR3: CASSLSGVSTDTQYF. The CDR3 coding sequence is TGTGCCAGTAGTCTTTCCGGCGTGAGCACAGATACGCAGTATTTT. The chain carries TRBV19 and TRBJ2-3; D unresolved. Germline CDR1 and CDR2: LNHDA and SQIVND (reference sequence). The CDR3 totals 15 residues. V lost 5 bases and J lost 0, with 12 bases in between.

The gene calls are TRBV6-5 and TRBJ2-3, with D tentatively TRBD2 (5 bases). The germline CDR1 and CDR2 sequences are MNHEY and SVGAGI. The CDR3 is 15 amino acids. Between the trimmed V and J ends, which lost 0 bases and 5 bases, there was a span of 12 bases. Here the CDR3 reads CASSYSAGVQDTQYF. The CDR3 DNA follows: TGTGCCAGCAGTTACTCCGCGGGTGTACAAGATACGCAGTATTTT.

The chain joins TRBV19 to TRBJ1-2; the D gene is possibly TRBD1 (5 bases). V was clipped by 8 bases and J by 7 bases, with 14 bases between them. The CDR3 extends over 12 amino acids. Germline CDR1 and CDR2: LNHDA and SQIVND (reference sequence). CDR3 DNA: TGTGCCAGTCAACCCCAGGGCTCTGGCTACACCTTC. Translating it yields CASQPQGSGYTF.

For the CDR3, the DNA is TGTGCCAGCAGTGCCAGGGCGAAGATACTTACTGGCTACACCTTC. This encodes CASSARAKILTGYTF. The V call is TRBV2, the J call TRBJ1-2; D perhaps matches TRBD1 (5 bases). The V end lost 4 bases, the J end lost 7 bases, and 19 bases lay between the germline ends. The CDR3 is 15 amino acids. CDR1 and CDR2 from the germline V gene are SNHLY and FYNNEI.

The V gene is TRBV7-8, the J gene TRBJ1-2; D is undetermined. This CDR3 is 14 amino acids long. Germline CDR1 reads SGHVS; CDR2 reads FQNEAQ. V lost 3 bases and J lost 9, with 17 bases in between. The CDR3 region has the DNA TGTGCCAGCAGCTTGGCCGGGCCCGTCGGCTGCTACACCTTC. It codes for CASSLAGPVGCYTF.

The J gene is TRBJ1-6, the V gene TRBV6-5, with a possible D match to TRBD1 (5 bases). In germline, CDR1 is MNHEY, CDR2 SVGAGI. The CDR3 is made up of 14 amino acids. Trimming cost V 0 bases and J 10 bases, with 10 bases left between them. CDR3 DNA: TGTGCCAGCAGTTACTCCCCAGGGAGCTCACCCCTCCACTTT. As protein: CASSYSPGSSPLHF.

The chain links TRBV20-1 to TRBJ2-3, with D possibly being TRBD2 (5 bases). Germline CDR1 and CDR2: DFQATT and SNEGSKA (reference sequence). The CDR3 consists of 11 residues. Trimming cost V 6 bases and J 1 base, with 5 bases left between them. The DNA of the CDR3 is TGCAGTGCCGGGGGCACAGATACGCAGTATTTT. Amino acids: CSAGGTDTQYF.

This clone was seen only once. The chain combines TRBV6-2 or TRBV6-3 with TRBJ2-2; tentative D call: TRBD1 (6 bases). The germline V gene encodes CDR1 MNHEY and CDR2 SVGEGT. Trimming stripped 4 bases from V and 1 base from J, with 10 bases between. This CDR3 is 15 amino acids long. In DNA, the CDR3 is TGTGCCAGCAGTTCCTCACAGGGGAACACCGGGGAGCTGTTTTTT. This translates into CASSSSQGNTGELFF.

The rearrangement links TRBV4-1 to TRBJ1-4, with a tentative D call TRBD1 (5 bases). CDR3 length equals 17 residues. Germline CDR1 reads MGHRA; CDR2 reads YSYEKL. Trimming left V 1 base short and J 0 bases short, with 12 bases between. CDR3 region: CASSQGWGAATNEKLFF. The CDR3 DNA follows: TGCGCCAGCAGCCAAGGTTGGGGCGCCGCAACTAATGAAAAACTGTTTTTT.

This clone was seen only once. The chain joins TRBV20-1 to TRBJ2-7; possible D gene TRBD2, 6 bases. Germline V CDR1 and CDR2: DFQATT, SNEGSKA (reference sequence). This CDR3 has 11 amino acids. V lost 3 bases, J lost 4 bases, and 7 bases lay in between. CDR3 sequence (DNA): TGCAGTGCTAGTGGGACTTACGAGCAGTACTTC. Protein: CSASGTYEQYF.

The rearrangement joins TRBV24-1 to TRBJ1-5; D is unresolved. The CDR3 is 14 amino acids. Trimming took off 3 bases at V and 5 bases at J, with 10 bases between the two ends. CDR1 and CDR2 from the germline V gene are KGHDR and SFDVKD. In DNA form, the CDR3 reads TGTGCCACCAGTGATCTAGGACCCGATCAGCCCCAGCATTTT. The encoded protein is CATSDLGPDQPQHF.

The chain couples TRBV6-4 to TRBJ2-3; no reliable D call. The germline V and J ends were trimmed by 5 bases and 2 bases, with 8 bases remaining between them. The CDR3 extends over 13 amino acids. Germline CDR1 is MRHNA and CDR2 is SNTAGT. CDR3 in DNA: TGTGCCAGCAGTCTCGGAGCCACAGATACGCAGTATTTT. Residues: CASSLGATDTQYF.

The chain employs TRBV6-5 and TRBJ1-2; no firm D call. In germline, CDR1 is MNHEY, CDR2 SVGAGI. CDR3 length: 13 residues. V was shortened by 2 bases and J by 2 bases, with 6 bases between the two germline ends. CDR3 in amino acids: CASSYTQNYGYTF. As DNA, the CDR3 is TGTGCCAGCAGTTACACCCAAAACTATGGCTACACCTTC.

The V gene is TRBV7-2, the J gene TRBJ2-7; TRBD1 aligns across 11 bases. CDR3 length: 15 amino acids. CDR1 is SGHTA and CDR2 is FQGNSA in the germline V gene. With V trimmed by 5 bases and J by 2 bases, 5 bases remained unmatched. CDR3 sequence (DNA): TGTGCCAGCAGCCCTCCGGGACAGGGGGCCTACGAGCAGTACTTC. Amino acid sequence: CASSPPGQGAYEQYF.

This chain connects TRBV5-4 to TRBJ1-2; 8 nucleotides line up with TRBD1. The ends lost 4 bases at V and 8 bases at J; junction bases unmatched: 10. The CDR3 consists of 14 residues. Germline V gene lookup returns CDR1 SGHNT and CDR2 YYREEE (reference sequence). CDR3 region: CASSAGTGLRGYTF. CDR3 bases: TGTGCCAGCAGCGCCGGGACAGGCTTGAGGGGCTACACCTTC.

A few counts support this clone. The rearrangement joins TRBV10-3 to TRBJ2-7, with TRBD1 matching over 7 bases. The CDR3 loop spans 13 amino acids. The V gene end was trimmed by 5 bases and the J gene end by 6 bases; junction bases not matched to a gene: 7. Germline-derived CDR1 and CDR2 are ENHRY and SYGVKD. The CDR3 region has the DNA TGTGCCATCAGTTGGGCAGGGGGTCGCGAGCAGTACTTC. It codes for CAISWAGGREQYF.

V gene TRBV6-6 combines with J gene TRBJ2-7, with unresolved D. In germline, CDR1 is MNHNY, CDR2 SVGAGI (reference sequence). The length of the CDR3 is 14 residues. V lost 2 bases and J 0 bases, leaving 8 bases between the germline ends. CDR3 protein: CASSYEVSSYEQYF. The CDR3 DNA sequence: TGTGCCAGCAGTTACGAAGTGAGCTCCTACGAGCAGTACTTC.

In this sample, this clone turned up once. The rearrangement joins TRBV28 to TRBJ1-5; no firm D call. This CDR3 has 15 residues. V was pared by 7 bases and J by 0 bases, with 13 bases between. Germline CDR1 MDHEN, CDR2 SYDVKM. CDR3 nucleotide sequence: TGTGCCAGCACCATTCCGGGTCGTAGCAATCAGCCCCAGCATTTT. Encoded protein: CASTIPGRSNQPQHF. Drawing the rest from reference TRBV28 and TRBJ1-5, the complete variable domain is DVKVTQSSRYLVKRTGEKVFLECVQDMDHENMFWYRQDPGLGLRLIYFSYDVKMKEKGDIPEGYSVSREKKERFSLILESASTNQTSMYLCASTIPGRSNQPQHFGDGTRLSIL.

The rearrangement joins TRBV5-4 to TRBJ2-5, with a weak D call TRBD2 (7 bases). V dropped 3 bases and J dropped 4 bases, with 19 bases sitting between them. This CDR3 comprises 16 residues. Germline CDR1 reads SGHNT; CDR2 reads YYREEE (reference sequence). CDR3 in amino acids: CASSSEQGRGRETQYF. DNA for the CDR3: TGTGCCAGCAGCTCTGAGCAGGGGAGGGGTCGAGAGACCCAGTACTTC.